A selection of T cell receptor beta chains follows, all from one sample in a study of blood T cell repertoires in COVID-19. Measured with immunoSEQ multiplex PCR; TCRdb has only the in-frame clones, and not every one. The sample includes 240,000 or so clones, about 85% of them seen just once. Sequencing used peripheral blood. These receptors came from a man between 25 and 39 years old who had recovered from COVID-19. Each CDR3 is given without its conserved first and last residue. Clone size is stated in some rows and not others, as once, few, many or a class when expanded.

J gene: TRBJ2-7; V gene: TRBV6-5; clone size: few; CDR3 protein: ASSSRTKGEQY
J gene: TRBJ2-3; V gene: TRBV2; clone size: NA; CDR3 protein: ATRGGQNTDTQY
J gene: TRBJ2-1; V gene: TRBV9; clone size: NA; CDR3 protein: ASSVDGQLSNEQF
J gene: TRBJ2-5; V gene: TRBV12-5; clone size: NA; CDR3 protein: ASGLGASQY
J gene: TRBJ2-2; V gene: TRBV10-3; clone size: NA; CDR3 protein: AIGGGADTGELF
J gene: TRBJ1-1; V gene: TRBV18; clone size: once; CDR3 protein: ASSPQTGNTEAF
J gene: TRBJ1-1; V gene: TRBV18; clone size: NA; CDR3 protein: ASDRGPIDTEAF
J gene: TRBJ2-1; V gene: TRBV10-3; clone size: once; CDR3 protein: ASTRTVTDEQF
J gene: TRBJ1-2; V gene: TRBV6-2/TRBV6-3; clone size: NA; CDR3 protein: ASSGQVYGYT
J gene: TRBJ1-2; V gene: TRBV3-1/TRBV3-2; clone size: NA; CDR3 protein: ASTQGYGYT
J gene: TRBJ1-6; V gene: TRBV7-9; clone size: NA; CDR3 protein: ASIPGEAKYNSPLH
J gene: TRBJ1-1; V gene: TRBV11-3; clone size: NA; CDR3 protein: ASSSGQSKAF
J gene: TRBJ1-6; V gene: TRBV28; clone size: NA; CDR3 protein: ASRLARGVTSPLH
J gene: TRBJ1-1; V gene: TRBV6-1; clone size: NA; CDR3 protein: ASSVVGGRGNTEAF
J gene: TRBJ1-5; V gene: TRBV6-5; clone size: NA; CDR3 protein: ASSPVGRGHQPQH
J gene: TRBJ1-2; V gene: TRBV9; clone size: NA; CDR3 protein: ASSDDSRPDGYT
J gene: TRBJ1-1; V gene: TRBV7-9; clone size: NA; CDR3 protein: ASQTGYEAF
J gene: TRBJ1-2; V gene: TRBV4-1; clone size: NA; CDR3 protein: ASSQGVLYRGKNYGYT
J gene: TRBJ2-1; V gene: TRBV5-1; clone size: NA; CDR3 protein: ASAGGPVNEQF
J gene: TRBJ1-5; V gene: TRBV6-5; clone size: NA; CDR3 protein: ASSLEDAGPQH
J gene: TRBJ1-2; V gene: TRBV27; clone size: NA; CDR3 protein: ASSGGLWGYT
J gene: TRBJ1-1; V gene: TRBV7-3; clone size: NA; CDR3 protein: ASSQGTGGTEAF
J gene: TRBJ1-2; V gene: TRBV14; clone size: NA; CDR3 protein: ASSQAGTSYGYT
J gene: TRBJ1-2; V gene: TRBV3-1/TRBV3-2; clone size: NA; CDR3 protein: ASSRGWTGPLGGYT
J gene: TRBJ2-1; V gene: TRBV7-3; clone size: NA; CDR3 protein: ASSPRPGGEQF
J gene: TRBJ2-3; V gene: TRBV29-1; clone size: NA; CDR3 protein: STNRGPDTQY
J gene: TRBJ2-5; V gene: TRBV5-1; clone size: NA; CDR3 protein: ASRTNQETQY
J gene: TRBJ1-1; V gene: TRBV18; clone size: NA; CDR3 protein: ASSPPIGSEAF
J gene: TRBJ1-2; V gene: TRBV7-9; clone size: NA; CDR3 protein: ASSLTGTGVKDGYT
J gene: TRBJ1-1; V gene: TRBV5-1; clone size: NA; CDR3 protein: ASSLVQGAGTEAF
J gene: TRBJ1-1; V gene: TRBV6-5; clone size: NA; CDR3 protein: ASSSWVGETEAF
J gene: TRBJ2-5; V gene: TRBV4-1; clone size: NA; CDR3 protein: ASSWGRGGQETQY
J gene: TRBJ1-2; V gene: TRBV10-3; clone size: NA; CDR3 protein: AISSRTGGPGYT
J gene: TRBJ2-2; V gene: TRBV6-6; clone size: once; CDR3 protein: ASSSSDRVIGELF
J gene: TRBJ2-2; V gene: TRBV7-9; clone size: NA; CDR3 protein: ASSLNGTNTGELF
J gene: TRBJ1-2; V gene: TRBV19; clone size: few; CDR3 protein: ASSTQDRSYGYT
J gene: TRBJ2-7; V gene: TRBV19; clone size: NA; CDR3 protein: ASSPDGYYEQY
J gene: TRBJ2-3; V gene: TRBV7-2; clone size: NA; CDR3 protein: ASSAGLADDTQY
J gene: TRBJ2-2; V gene: TRBV28; clone size: NA; CDR3 protein: ASSPGQDMSTGELF
J gene: TRBJ1-1; V gene: TRBV18; clone size: NA; CDR3 protein: ASSPRNEAF
J gene: TRBJ2-1; V gene: TRBV3-1/TRBV3-2; clone size: NA; CDR3 protein: ASSQGPTEQF
J gene: TRBJ2-1; V gene: TRBV5-1; clone size: NA; CDR3 protein: ASSLQNSYNEQF
J gene: TRBJ2-5; V gene: TRBV20-1; clone size: few; CDR3 protein: SASGQETQY
J gene: TRBJ1-2; V gene: TRBV6-6; clone size: NA; CDR3 protein: ASSLMRGREGYGYT
J gene: TRBJ1-1; V gene: TRBV6-5; clone size: NA; CDR3 protein: ASTQNREGTEAF
J gene: TRBJ2-7; V gene: TRBV7-3; clone size: NA; CDR3 protein: ASSLSGQGVGYEQY
J gene: TRBJ2-7; V gene: TRBV10-3; clone size: few; CDR3 protein: AISDPGQGKNEQY
J gene: TRBJ2-6; V gene: TRBV5-6; clone size: NA; CDR3 protein: ASSLRQGAGANVLT
J gene: TRBJ1-2; V gene: TRBV5-8; clone size: few; CDR3 protein: ASSPRLYYT
J gene: TRBJ2-5; V gene: TRBV29-1; clone size: NA; CDR3 protein: SVAGVAEDQETQY
J gene: TRBJ2-1; V gene: TRBV27; clone size: NA; CDR3 protein: ASSFGLGTKQF
J gene: TRBJ1-2; V gene: TRBV2; clone size: NA; CDR3 protein: ASSGGGGANGYT
J gene: TRBJ1-1; V gene: TRBV19; clone size: NA; CDR3 protein: ASSTGMNTEAF
J gene: TRBJ1-6; V gene: TRBV4-1; clone size: NA; CDR3 protein: ASSQESGVLRPLDSPLH
J gene: TRBJ1-1; V gene: TRBV3-1/TRBV3-2; clone size: NA; CDR3 protein: ASSSRDRGFSEAF
J gene: TRBJ1-2; V gene: TRBV4-1; clone size: NA; CDR3 protein: ASSTSPLSGAYGYT
J gene: TRBJ1-1; V gene: TRBV7-6; clone size: NA; CDR3 protein: ASSAEQNTEAF
J gene: TRBJ2-2; V gene: TRBV24-1; clone size: NA; CDR3 protein: ATRGDRGTFGGELF
J gene: TRBJ1-2; V gene: TRBV6-6; clone size: NA; CDR3 protein: ASSPLGDGYT
J gene: TRBJ1-4; V gene: TRBV5-5; clone size: NA; CDR3 protein: ASSLGRNEKLF